The 30 T cell receptor beta chains below all came from one sample that was sequenced in a study of neurological immune-mediated disorders. TCRdb passed the 5' RACE reads through MiXCR, listing each CDR3 protein once. The sample records under 45,000 distinct CDR3 sequences, 13% to 15% being singletons. Sequences were obtained from CD4+ T cells from blood. The receptors here all came from a woman aged 55-70 years with HTLV-1-associated myelopathy (HAM/TSP).

Regarding this clonotype: One junction end disagrees with the germline gene, perhaps due to a read error. V and J are TRBV7-9 and TRBJ2-5; 11 bases align to TRBD2. The CDR3 runs 14 residues. Looked up from germline, CDR1 is SEHNR and CDR2 is FQNEAQ (reference sequence). In DNA form, the CDR3 reads TGTGCCAGCAGCGTAGCGGGAGGGCAAGAGACCCAGTACTTC. Translating gives CASSVAGGQETQYF.

This clonotype was seen at least ten times. V and J are TRBV2 and TRBJ1-5; D gene uncertain. V was pared by 2 bases and J by 0 bases, with 8 bases between. Per the germline V gene, CDR1 is SNHLY and CDR2 is FYNNEI. CDR3 length equals 15 residues. CDR3 sequence: CASSEQVSSNQPQHF. Written as DNA, the CDR3 is TGTGCCAGCAGTGAACAGGTCTCTAGCAATCAGCCCCAGCATTTT.

The sample holds many counts of this clonotype. The chain combines TRBV18 with TRBJ2-7; D is uncertain. This CDR3 spans 11 amino acids. Trimming took off 6 bases at V and 5 bases at J, with 8 bases between the two ends. Germline CDR1 KGHSH, CDR2 LQKENI. The CDR3 loop reads CASSAGNEQYF. CDR3 bases: TGTGCCAGCTCTGCAGGTAACGAGCAGTACTTC.

DNA for the CDR3: TGTGCCAGCCGGGACAGGGGCGTCAAGAACACTGAAGCTTTCTTT. It is translated as CASRDRGVKNTEAFF. The chain links TRBV2 to TRBJ1-1; the match to TRBD1 covers 10 bases. This CDR3 region has 15 residues. The V segment lost 8 bases and the J segment 1 base; nucleotides outside the gene matches: 7. CDR1 and CDR2 from the germline V gene are SNHLY and FYNNEI.

This clonotype appeared many times. The genes are TRBV20-1 and TRBJ1-1, with a tentative D call TRBD1 (5 bases). Trimming left V 3 bases short and J 3 bases short, with 8 bases between. This CDR3 is 12 amino acids long. The V gene's germline CDR1 is DFQATT and CDR2 SNEGSKA (reference sequence). In nucleotides, the CDR3 is TGCAGTGCTAGGTGGGGGGACACTGAAGCTTTCTTT. Translation gives CSARWGDTEAFF.

This clonotype was seen repeatedly, ten times or more. This chain connects TRBV5-1 to TRBJ1-3; D unclear. V was pared by 4 bases and J by 0 bases, with 17 bases between. CDR1 and CDR2 from the germline V gene are SGHRS and YFSETQ. This CDR3 has 17 amino acids. The CDR3 DNA reads TGCGCCAGCAGCCCCGAAGGAGGGCAGCTCTCTGGAAACACCATATATTTT. Translated: CASSPEGGQLSGNTIYF.

The chain carries TRBV2 and TRBJ1-1; D uncertain. Germline CDR1 SNHLY, CDR2 FYNNEI. Trimming pared 10 bases from V and 0 bases from J, leaving 15 bases between. The CDR3 length is 14 residues. The CDR3 region is CATLPNRLNTEAFF. The CDR3 region has the DNA TGTGCCACCCTCCCCAACAGACTGAACACTGAAGCTTTCTTT.

The chain employs TRBV12-3 or TRBV12-4 and TRBJ2-5; TRBD2 aligns across 9 bases. The DNA end favors TRBJ2-1, so the J call may be wrong. The CDR3 loop spans 14 amino acids. The CDR3 spells CASGGWLAGYEQFF. The DNA of the CDR3 is TGTGCCAGCGGGGGGTGGCTAGCGGGGTATGAGCAGTTCTTC.

In this sample, this clonotype turned up many times. The CDR3 protein is CASSSGQVDTEAFF. The DNA of the CDR3 is TGTGCCAGCAGTTCGGGACAGGTCGACACTGAAGCTTTCTTT. The chain is built from TRBV27 and TRBJ1-1; TRBD1 matches 8 bases. Per the germline V gene, CDR1 is MNHEY and CDR2 is SMNVEV (reference sequence). Trimming removed 4 bases from V and 3 bases from J; junction bases left unmatched: 4. This CDR3 is built from 14 residues.

This clonotype was seen repeatedly, ten times or more. This chain joins TRBV10-2 and TRBJ2-3; the D gene is possibly TRBD2 (6 bases). The germline V gene encodes CDR1 WSHSY and CDR2 SAAADI. The ends were cut back, 7 bases at V and 4 bases at J, with 15 bases in the middle. There are 14 residues in the CDR3. CDR3 loop: CASKISGFADTQYF. The CDR3 nucleotides read TGCGCCAGCAAGATTAGCGGTTTTGCAGATACGCAGTATTTT.

The sample holds many counts of this clonotype. The rearrangement links TRBV9 to TRBJ2-7; 7 nucleotides match TRBD1. Trimming at V came to 4 bases and at J to 11 bases, leaving 18 bases not matched to a gene. Per the germline V gene, CDR1 is SGDLS and CDR2 is YYNGEE. There are 15 residues in the CDR3. The CDR3 DNA reads TGTGCCAGCAGCCCCTCCTTAGACAGGGCCATCGTTAAGTACTTC. It is translated as CASSPSLDRAIVKYF.

This clonotype was seen repeatedly, ten times or more. This sequence joins TRBV20-1 and TRBJ2-3, with a weak D call TRBD1 (6 bases). Looked up from germline, CDR1 is DFQATT and CDR2 is SNEGSKA (reference sequence). This CDR3 is built from 13 residues. The ends were cut back, 6 bases at V and 2 bases at J, with 12 bases in the middle. The CDR3 sequence: CSALGASTDTQYF. DNA of the CDR3: TGCAGTGCCCTGGGGGCATCCACAGATACGCAGTATTTT.

This clonotype was recorded at least ten times. This chain connects TRBV2 to TRBJ1-6; the D is unclear. CDR3 size: 15 residues. Trimming shortened V by 5 bases and J by 5 bases, and 13 bases separated the two germline ends. Germline CDR1 is SNHLY and CDR2 is FYNNEI. In DNA form, the CDR3 reads TGTGCCAGCAGTATTTCCAGCGTCGATAATTCACCCCTCCACTTT. Translating it yields CASSISSVDNSPLHF.

The DNA for the CDR3 is TGTGCCATCATTTACGGTTGGGCGAGCGATGGCTACACCTTC. The encoded protein is CAIIYGWASDGYTF. The rearrangement links TRBV6-5 to TRBJ1-2; D unclear. Per the germline V gene, CDR1 is MNHEY and CDR2 is SVGAGI. Trimming took off 10 bases at V and 6 bases at J, with 21 bases between the two ends. The CDR3 has 14 residues.

This clonotype was seen many times. The junction departs from germline at one end; a sequencing error may be responsible. The rearrangement links TRBV20-1 to TRBJ2-3, with no clear D. The CDR3 is 15 residues long. Germline V lookup: CDR1 DFQATT, CDR2 SNEGSKA (reference sequence). CDR3 sequence: CSARDQRRNTDMQYF. CDR3 nucleotides: TGCAGTGCTAGAGATCAGCGACGAAACACAGATATGCAGTATTTT.

In this sample, this clonotype turned up many times. J is TRBJ2-1 and V is TRBV3-1; D could derive from TRBD1 or TRBD2 (6 bases each). Germline V gene lookup returns CDR1 LGHDT and CDR2 YNNKEL (reference sequence). The V end lost 8 bases, the J end lost 7 bases, and 15 bases lay between the germline ends. This CDR3 region has 13 residues. The CDR3 loop reads CASLTKGGNEQFF. DNA of the CDR3: TGTGCCAGCCTCACCAAAGGGGGGAATGAGCAGTTCTTC.

The chain couples TRBV5-5 to TRBJ1-1; TRBD1 matches at 7 bases. CDR3 length: 16 residues. Trimming took 9 bases from V and 5 from J; bases not matched to a gene: 19. Germline assignment: CDR1 SGHKS and CDR2 YYEKEE (reference sequence). CDR3 DNA sequence: TGTGCCATCACCATAAGACCGACAGGGCAGAAAACTGAAGCTTTCTTT. This sequence encodes CAITIRPTGQKTEAFF.

This clonotype has a count of ten or more. The gene calls are TRBV3-1 and TRBJ2-1; D is tentatively TRBD1 or TRBD2 (6 bases each). Trimming shortened V by 4 bases and J by 3 bases, and 19 bases separated the two germline ends. The CDR3 is 17 amino acids. In germline, CDR1 is LGHDT, CDR2 YNNKEL (reference sequence). Written as DNA, the CDR3 is TGTGCCAGCAGCCTCTCATACAGGGAGGTCATCTACAATGAGCAGTTCTTC. Translated, it gives CASSLSYREVIYNEQFF.

This clonotype was recorded at least ten times. The J gene is TRBJ2-3, the V gene TRBV20-1; the D is unclear. Deletions cut 5 bases from V and 4 bases from J, with 13 bases between. Germline assignment: CDR1 DFQATT and CDR2 SNEGSKA (reference sequence). This CDR3 is built from 13 residues. CDR3 DNA sequence: TGCAGTGCTGACGGATCCTGGTCAGATACGCAGTATTTT. It codes for CSADGSWSDTQYF.

This clonotype appeared many times. The chain joins TRBV5-1 to TRBJ2-2, with a weak D call TRBD1 (5 bases). Germline values: CDR1 SGHRS, CDR2 YFSETQ. With 0 bases removed from V and 7 bases from J, the gap between germline ends came to 10 bases. The CDR3 contains 14 residues. CDR3 protein: CASSLGLGVGELFF. In DNA form, the CDR3 reads TGCGCCAGCAGCTTGGGGCTAGGGGTCGGGGAGCTGTTTTTT.

This clonotype was recorded many times. The V gene is TRBV6-6, the J gene TRBJ1-5; D is unclear. Germline CDR1 is MNHNY and CDR2 is SVGAGI (reference sequence). This CDR3 region has 13 residues. Trimming removed 2 bases at V and 3 bases at J, with 5 bases between. CDR3 DNA: TGTGCCAGCAGTTACGGGTCCAATCAGCCCCAGCATTTT. It is translated as CASSYGSNQPQHF.

The CDR3 protein is CSARASGLAGIGEQFF. The CDR3 nucleotides read TGCAGTGCTAGAGCTTCCGGACTAGCGGGAATCGGTGAGCAGTTCTTC. The J gene is TRBJ2-1, the V gene TRBV20-1; 12 bases are shared with TRBD2. The germline V gene encodes CDR1 DFQATT and CDR2 SNEGSKA (reference sequence). V lost 1 base to trimming and J lost 9 bases; unmatched junction nucleotides: 10. The CDR3 consists of 16 residues.

This clonotype occurred many times. This chain joins TRBV20-1 and TRBJ2-2, with 7 positions matching TRBD1. Germline CDR1 DFQATT, CDR2 SNEGSKA (reference sequence). V was pared by 6 bases and J by 3 bases, with 7 bases of the junction left unmatched. The CDR3 is 14 amino acids. CDR3: CSAPGQTDTGELFF. The CDR3 bases are TGCAGTGCCCCGGGACAGACAGACACCGGGGAGCTGTTTTTT.

This clonotype was counted ten times or more. The rearrangement joins TRBV6-6 to TRBJ2-2; TRBD2 is a possible D gene (5 bases). The CDR3 is 15 amino acids. Trimming removed 5 bases from V and 3 bases from J, with 13 bases in between. From germline, CDR1 is MNHNY and CDR2 SVGAGI (reference sequence). The CDR3 DNA sequence: TGTGCCAGCAGTACCGGGGTTTCACACACCGGGGAGCTGTTTTTT. Amino acids: CASSTGVSHTGELFF.

The gene calls are TRBV4-3 and TRBJ2-1; 10 bases agree with TRBD2. The CDR3 totals 16 residues. Germline values: CDR1 LGHNA, CDR2 YSLEER. J was trimmed by 6 bases and V by 1 base; bases with no gene match: 6. The CDR3 is CASSQGAGGPSNEQFF. CDR3 DNA: TGCGCCAGCAGCCAAGGAGCGGGGGGGCCTAGCAATGAGCAGTTCTTC.

This clonotype was seen at least ten times. The chain carries TRBV20-1 and TRBJ2-3, with 11 bases aligning to TRBD2. The ends lost 5 bases at V and 2 bases at J; junction bases unmatched: 18. The V gene's germline CDR1 is DFQATT and CDR2 SNEGSKA (reference sequence). The CDR3 covers 19 residues. The CDR3 region has the DNA TGCAGTGCTCCGAACTCGTTTGATTCTAGCGGGGGGAACACAGATACGCAGTATTTT. The encoded protein is CSAPNSFDSSGGNTDTQYF.

This chain connects TRBV10-2 to TRBJ2-7, with a weak D call TRBD1 (5 bases). In germline, CDR1 is WSHSY, CDR2 SAAADI. The V and J ends lost 10 bases and 2 bases respectively, with 15 bases between them. The CDR3 length is 13 residues. CDR3 in amino acids: CATRTPAAYEQYF. CDR3 sequence (DNA): TGCGCCACCCGGACACCGGCAGCCTACGAGCAGTACTTC.

In this sample, this clonotype turned up many times. The chain couples TRBV15 to TRBJ2-7, with a weak D call TRBD2 (6 bases). Trimming stripped 2 bases from V and 0 bases from J, with 8 bases between. Per the germline V gene, CDR1 is LNHNV and CDR2 is YYDKDF (reference sequence). The CDR3 covers 14 residues. The CDR3 protein is CATSRSGSSYEQYF. The CDR3 DNA reads as TGTGCCACCAGCAGATCCGGGAGCTCCTACGAGCAGTACTTC. Looking up the rest from reference TRBV15 and TRBJ2-7 gives the full variable domain: DAMVIQNPRYQVTQFGKPVTLSCSQTLNHNVMYWYQQKSSQAPKLLFHYYDKDFNNEADTPDNFQSRRPNTSFCFLDIRSPGLGDTAMYLCATSRSGSSYEQYFGPGTRLTVT.

This clonotype was counted ten times or more. CDR3 DNA: TGTGCCAGCAGCAGAGTCCCACCGTCATCTGGGGCCAACGTCCTGACTTTC. Translation gives CASSRVPPSSGANVLTF. The chain uses TRBV6-5 and TRBJ2-6, with D uncertain. From germline, CDR1 is MNHEY and CDR2 SVGAGI. The V end was cut by 6 bases, the J end by 1 base, with 16 bases between. The CDR3 covers 17 residues.

This clonotype showed up many times. The chain uses TRBV20-1 and TRBJ1-1; D is uncertain. The CDR3 sequence is 11 residues long. Germline lookup yields CDR1 DFQATT and CDR2 SNEGSKA (reference sequence). The germline V and J ends were trimmed by 1 base and 4 bases, with 4 bases remaining between them. DNA of the CDR3: TGCAGTGCTAGAGGGGCCACTGAAGCTTTCTTT. This sequence encodes CSARGATEAFF.